The 10 T cell receptor beta chains presented below share a single source sample, sequenced in a study of a mutant IDH1 vaccine in newly diagnosed glioma. Sample time point: baseline, week 1 (first vaccination visit). Treatment given: pre-vaccination baseline after standard-of-care therapy. Using immunoSEQ multiplex PCR, the repertoire was profiled, and TCRdb retains in-frame clones only, with some absent. The repertoire holds fewer than 100,000 clones, with about 90% as singletons. This specimen consisted of PBMCs, obtained from a glioma patient treated with radiotherapy, temozolomide or both. Receptors originate from a woman between 50 and 59 years old with glioma.

The V gene is TRBV28, the J gene TRBJ2-1; the match to TRBD2 covers 10 bases. The V gene's germline CDR1 is MDHEN and CDR2 SYDVKM. V trimming: 1 base; J trimming: 8 bases; junction bases outside the gene matches: 8. This CDR3 contains 16 residues. The CDR3 here is CASSLFLAGVKDEQFF. CDR3 nucleotide sequence: TGTGCCAGCAGTTTATTCCTAGCGGGAGTGAAGGATGAGCAGTTCTTC.

The DNA of the CDR3 is TGTGCCAGCATTGGCAGGCACTCCTACGAGCAGTACTTC. This sequence encodes CASIGRHSYEQYF. The rearrangement uses TRBV28 and TRBJ2-7; D is uncertain. The CDR3 length is 13 residues. Per germline, CDR1 MDHEN and CDR2 SYDVKM. V shed 7 bases and J shed 0 bases, with 10 bases lying between them. Looking up the rest from reference TRBV28 and TRBJ2-7 gives the full variable domain: DVKVTQSSRYLVKRTGEKVFLECVQDMDHENMFWYRQDPGLGLRLIYFSYDVKMKEKGDIPEGYSVSREKKERFSLILESASTNQTSMYLCASIGRHSYEQYFGPGTRLTVT.

This rearrangement joins TRBV27 to TRBJ2-1; 15 bases fit TRBD2. The junction had 6 bases not matched to a gene; V was cut back by 1 base and J by 8 bases. The germline V gene encodes CDR1 MNHEY and CDR2 SMNVEV (reference sequence). The CDR3 is 17 amino acids. The CDR3 sequence: CASSLWGTSGRYYEQFF. In nucleotides, the CDR3 is TGTGCCAGCAGTTTATGGGGGACTAGCGGGAGGTACTATGAGCAGTTCTTC.

The chain carries TRBV9 and TRBJ2-5, with D tentatively TRBD1 (5 bases). Looked up from germline, CDR1 is SGDLS and CDR2 is YYNGEE. The CDR3 is made up of 13 amino acids. With 4 bases removed from V and 2 bases from J, the gap between germline ends came to 9 bases. The CDR3 nucleotides read TGTGCCAGCAGCAATCGACAGCAAGAGACCCAGTACTTC. It specifies CASSNRQQETQYF.

The V gene is TRBV30, the J gene TRBJ2-7; no clear D. Deletions cut 7 bases from V and 2 bases from J, with 15 bases between. The CDR3 has 13 residues. The germline V gene encodes CDR1 GTSNPN and CDR2 SVGIG (reference sequence). The CDR3 nucleotides are TGTGCCTTCACAAACGGCGGAACCTACGAGCAGTACTTC. Protein sequence: CAFTNGGTYEQYF. Together with reference TRBV30 and TRBJ2-7, the CDR3 gives the full variable domain: SQTIHQWPATLVQPVGSPLSLECTVEGTSNPNLYWYRQAAGRGLQLLFYSVGIGQISSEVPQNLSASRPQDRQFILSSKKLLLSDSGFYLCAFTNGGTYEQYFGPGTRLTVT.

The chain links TRBV30 to TRBJ1-1, with TRBD1 as a possible D gene (6 bases). The V gene's germline CDR1 is GTSNPN and CDR2 SVGIG (reference sequence). The CDR3 runs 14 residues. The V end lost 8 bases, the J end lost 5 bases, and 21 bases lay between the germline ends. The CDR3 nucleotides read TGTGCCCGCCGCGGGGAGCAGGGGATAACTGAAGCTTTCTTT. This gives the protein CARRGEQGITEAFF.

The chain is built from TRBV28 and TRBJ1-1; D is unclear. This CDR3 comprises 13 residues. Germline V CDR1 and CDR2: MDHEN, SYDVKM. V was shortened by 5 bases and J by 8 bases, with 15 bases between the two germline ends. CDR3: CASSKNSGREAFF. CDR3 sequence (DNA): TGTGCCAGCAGTAAAAACTCGGGGAGGGAAGCTTTCTTT.

The chain links TRBV6-5 to TRBJ2-7, with D uncertain. Trimming removed 0 bases from V and 3 bases from J, with 12 bases in between. The germline V gene encodes CDR1 MNHEY and CDR2 SVGAGI. This CDR3 spans 15 amino acids. This CDR3 is CASSYSARPHYEQYF. The CDR3 DNA reads as TGTGCCAGCAGTTACTCGGCTAGACCCCACTACGAGCAGTACTTC.

The chain links TRBV6-6 to TRBJ2-5; TRBD1 or TRBD2 may be the D gene (5 bases each). Germline V lookup: CDR1 MNHNY, CDR2 SVGAGI (reference sequence). The CDR3 has 15 residues. V gave up 2 bases and J gave up 1 base, with 11 bases separating them. CDR3: CASSYKRGIQETQYF. CDR3 coding DNA: TGTGCCAGCAGTTACAAGAGGGGAATCCAAGAGACCCAGTACTTC.

V and J are TRBV6-5 and TRBJ1-1, with TRBD1 as a possible D gene (5 bases). This CDR3 has 11 amino acids. The V and J ends lost 2 bases and 7 bases respectively, with 5 bases between them. Germline V gene sequence: CDR1 MNHEY, CDR2 SVGAGI. This CDR3 reads CASSYGGEAFF. CDR3 bases: TGTGCCAGCAGTTACGGGGGTGAAGCTTTCTTT.